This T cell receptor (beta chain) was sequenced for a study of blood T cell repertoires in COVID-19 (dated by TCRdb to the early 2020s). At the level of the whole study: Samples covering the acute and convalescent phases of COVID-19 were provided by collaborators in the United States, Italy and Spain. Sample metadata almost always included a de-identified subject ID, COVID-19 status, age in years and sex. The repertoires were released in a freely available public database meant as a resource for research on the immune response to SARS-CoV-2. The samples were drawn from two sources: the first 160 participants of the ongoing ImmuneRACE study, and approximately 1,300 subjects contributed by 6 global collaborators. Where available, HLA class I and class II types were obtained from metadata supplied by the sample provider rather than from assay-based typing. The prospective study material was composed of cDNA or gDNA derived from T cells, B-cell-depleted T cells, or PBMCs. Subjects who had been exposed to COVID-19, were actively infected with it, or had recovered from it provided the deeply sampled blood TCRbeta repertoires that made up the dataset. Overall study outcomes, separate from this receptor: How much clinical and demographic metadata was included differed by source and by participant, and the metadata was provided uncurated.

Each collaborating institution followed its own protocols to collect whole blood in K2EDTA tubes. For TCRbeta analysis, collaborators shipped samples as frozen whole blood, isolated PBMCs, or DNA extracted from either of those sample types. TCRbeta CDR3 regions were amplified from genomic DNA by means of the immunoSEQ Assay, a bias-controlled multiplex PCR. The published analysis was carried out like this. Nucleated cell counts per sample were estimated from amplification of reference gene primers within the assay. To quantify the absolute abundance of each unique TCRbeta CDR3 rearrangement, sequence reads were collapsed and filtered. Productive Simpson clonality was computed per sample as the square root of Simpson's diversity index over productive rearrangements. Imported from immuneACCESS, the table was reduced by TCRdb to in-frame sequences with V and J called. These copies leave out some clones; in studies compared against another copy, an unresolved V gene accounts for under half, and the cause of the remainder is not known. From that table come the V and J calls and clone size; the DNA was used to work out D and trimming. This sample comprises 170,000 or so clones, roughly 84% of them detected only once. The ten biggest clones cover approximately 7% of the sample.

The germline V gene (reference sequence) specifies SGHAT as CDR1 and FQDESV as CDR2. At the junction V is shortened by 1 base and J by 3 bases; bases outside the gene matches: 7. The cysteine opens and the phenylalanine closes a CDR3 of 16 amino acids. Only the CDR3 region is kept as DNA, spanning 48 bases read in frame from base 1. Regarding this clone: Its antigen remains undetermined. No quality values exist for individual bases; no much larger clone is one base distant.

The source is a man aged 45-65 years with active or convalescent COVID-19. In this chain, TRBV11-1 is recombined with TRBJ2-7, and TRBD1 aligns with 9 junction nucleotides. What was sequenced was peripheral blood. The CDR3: CASSLGRGTGFYEQYF. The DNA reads TGTGCCAGCAGCTTAGGACGCGGGACAGGGTTCTACGAGCAGTACTTC. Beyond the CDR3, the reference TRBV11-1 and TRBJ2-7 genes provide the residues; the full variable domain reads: EAEVAQSPRYKITEKSQAVAFWCDPISGHATLYWYRQILGQGPELLVQFQDESVVDDSQLPKDRFSAERLKGVDSTLKIQPAELGDSAMYLCASSLGRGTGFYEQYFGPGTRLTVT.